Following are 7 T cell receptor beta chains from one sample sequenced in a study of identical twins. TCRdb reprocessed the 5' RACE reads via MiXCR and lists one record per CDR3 protein. The top ten hold over 7% of the sample, which has about 390,000 distinct CDR3 sequences, approximately 10% seen once. Input material: naive T cells sorted from blood. All receptors come from a woman aged 45-65 years in good health.

The chain links TRBV19 to TRBJ2-7, with D unresolved. The CDR3 loop spans 13 amino acids. The V end was cut by 10 bases, the J end by 6 bases, with 19 bases between. Germline V CDR1 and CDR2: LNHDA, SQIVND (reference sequence). This CDR3 is CATSDFKMGEQYF. CDR3 coding DNA: TGTGCCACCTCTGACTTCAAGATGGGCGAGCAGTACTTC. Full variable domain (rest looked up from reference TRBV19 and TRBJ2-7): DGGITQSPKYLFRKEGQNVTLSCEQNLNHDAMYWYRQDPGQGLRLIYYSQIVNDFQKGDIAEGYSVSREKKESFPLTVTSAQKNPTAFYLCATSDFKMGEQYFGPGTRLTVT.

This clonotype was picked up a small number of times. V usage is TRBV6-1 and J usage is TRBJ2-1; D call uncertain. The CDR3 totals 11 residues. Trimming pared 6 bases from V and 9 bases from J, leaving 9 bases between. Germline V lookup: CDR1 MNHNS, CDR2 SASEGT. CDR3 amino acids: CASRWAAEQFF. CDR3 in DNA: TGTGCCAGCAGATGGGCGGCTGAGCAGTTCTTC.

The chain joins TRBV20-1 to TRBJ2-7, with 7 bases lining up with TRBD1. The CDR3 is 14 amino acids. The V segment lost 6 bases and the J segment 3 bases; nucleotides outside the gene matches: 11. Germline V gene lookup returns CDR1 DFQATT and CDR2 SNEGSKA (reference sequence). CDR3 nucleotides: TGCAGTGCGAAACCCGGGACAGCCGGCTACGAGCAGTACTTC. Translating it yields CSAKPGTAGYEQYF.

This clonotype was seen at least ten times. The chain has TRBV10-2 and TRBJ2-3, with TRBD2 matching 12 bases. Germline CDR1 and CDR2: WSHSY and SAAADI. The V gene end was trimmed by 3 bases and the J gene end by 1 base; junction bases not matched to a gene: 8. The CDR3 totals 18 residues. CDR3 amino acids: CASSEGGLAGLGTDTQYF. CDR3 nucleotide sequence: TGCGCCAGCAGTGAAGGCGGACTAGCGGGATTAGGCACAGATACGCAGTATTTT.

This clonotype was seen a few times. CDR3 nucleotide sequence: TGTGCCACCAGCATTTTTCCAGATACGCAGTATTTT. Its protein product is CATSIFPDTQYF. The rearrangement links TRBV15 to TRBJ2-3; D gene uncertain. The V end lost 4 bases, the J end lost 4 bases, and 6 bases lay between the germline ends. The germline CDR1 and CDR2 sequences are LNHNV and YYDKDF (reference sequence). This CDR3 comprises 12 residues.

The chain employs TRBV12-3 or TRBV12-4 and TRBJ2-5, with D maybe TRBD2 (6 bases). Trimming stripped 4 bases from V and 3 bases from J, with 9 bases between. The CDR3 length is 13 residues. Here the CDR3 DNA reads TGTGCCAGCAGTTGGACTACCAAAGAGACCCAGTACTTC. Protein: CASSWTTKETQYF.

This clonotype was picked up one time. The CDR3 DNA reads TGTGCCAGTAAAACAAGGGCCACAGATACGCAGTATTTT. Amino acids: CASKTRATDTQYF. This rearrangement joins TRBV2 to TRBJ2-3, with D unclear. Germline loops: CDR1 SNHLY, CDR2 FYNNEI. V gave up 9 bases and J gave up 2 bases, with 12 bases separating them. This CDR3 has 13 residues.